The 19 T cell receptor beta chains given below trace back to one sample, sequenced in a study of cytomegalovirus exposure and HLA in healthy donors. The PCR used 60 Vbeta and 13 Jbeta primers. Clones were read by immunoSEQ multiplex PCR, and TCRdb kept only the in-frame ones, dropping some. The table lists about 170,000 clones, about three quarters of them singletons. Sequenced input: PBMCs. Receptors were obtained from a female donor in good health and CMV-seronegative.

The chain recombines TRBV5-1 with TRBJ1-5; D remains unclear. Germline CDR1 is SGHRS and CDR2 is YFSETQ. The CDR3 spans 15 residues. Trimming left V 0 bases short and J 0 bases short, with 7 bases between. CDR3 sequence reads: CASSLGTDSNQPQHF. The CDR3 region has the DNA TGCGCCAGCAGCTTGGGCACAGATAGCAATCAGCCCCAGCATTTT.

The chain uses TRBV5-5 and TRBJ1-5; D uncertain. CDR1 SGHKS and CDR2 YYEKEE come from the germline V gene (reference sequence). The CDR3 runs 16 residues. Trimming took off 3 bases at V and 12 bases at J, with 25 bases between the two ends. CDR3 protein: CASSYEGGYSGGDQHF. In DNA form, the CDR3 reads TGTGCCAGCAGCTACGAAGGCGGGTATTCTGGTGGGGACCAGCATTTT. The whole variable domain, remainder taken from reference TRBV5-5 and TRBJ1-5, is DAGVTQSPTHLIKTRGQQVTLRCSPISGHKSVSWYQQVLGQGPQFIFQYYEKEERGRGNFPDRFSARQFPNYSSELNVNALLLGDSALYLCASSYEGGYSGGDQHFGDGTRLSIL.

This clone turned up a few times. The chain carries TRBV5-1 and TRBJ2-3; TRBD1 matches at 7 bases. V shed 5 bases and J 2 bases; nucleotides not matched to a gene: 5. Germline CDR1 reads SGHRS; CDR2 reads YFSETQ. This CDR3 contains 14 residues. CDR3 sequence: CASSYGQDTDTQYF. The CDR3 nucleotides are TGCGCCAGCAGTTACGGACAGGACACAGATACGCAGTATTTT. The full variable domain, in which reference TRBV5-1 and TRBJ2-3 provide the parts outside the CDR3, is KAGVTQTPRYLIKTRGQQVTLSCSPISGHRSVSWYQQTPGQGLQFLFEYFSETQRNKGNFPGRFSGRQFSNSRSEMNVSTLELGDSALYLCASSYGQDTDTQYFGPGTRLTVL.

This clone was observed a few times. V usage is TRBV19 and J usage is TRBJ2-5, with D tentatively TRBD2 (7 bases). CDR3 length: 16 residues. V gave up 4 bases and J gave up 6 bases, with 21 bases separating them. The V gene's germline CDR1 is LNHDA and CDR2 SQIVND (reference sequence). CDR3 loop: CASSTRGDYEIKTQYF. CDR3 coding DNA: TGTGCCAGTAGTACAAGGGGGGACTACGAGATTAAGACCCAGTACTTC.

The V and J genes are TRBV27 and TRBJ1-5; 9 positions match TRBD1. Germline CDR1 reads MNHEY; CDR2 reads SMNVEV (reference sequence). The CDR3 has 17 amino acids. With V trimmed by 0 bases and J by 1 base, 4 bases remained unmatched. The CDR3 nucleotides are TGTGCCAGCAGTTTATCCTGGACAGGGGCGAGCAATCAGCCCCAGCATTTT. Protein sequence: CASSLSWTGASNQPQHF.

This clone was counted a single time. The sample has other DNA sequences that encode this CDR3 too. The gene calls are TRBV5-4 and TRBJ1-1, with TRBD1 identical over 9 bases. Looked up from germline, CDR1 is SGHNT and CDR2 is YYREEE (reference sequence). V was clipped by 3 bases and J by 1 base; unmatched bases: 4. The CDR3 runs to 15 residues. CDR3 sequence reads: CASSSPGQGNTEAFF. In DNA, the CDR3 is TGTGCCAGCAGCTCTCCGGGACAGGGGAACACTGAAGCTTTCTTT. The full variable domain, with the rest looked up from reference TRBV5-4 and TRBJ1-1, is ETGVTQSPTHLIKTRGQQVTLRCSSQSGHNTVSWYQQALGQGPQFIFQYYREEENGRGNFPPRFSGLQFPNYSSELNVNALELDDSALYLCASSSPGQGNTEAFFGQGTRLTVV.

The chain carries TRBV5-1 and TRBJ1-1, with a tentative D call TRBD1 (5 bases). Germline V gene data show CDR1 as SGHRS and CDR2 as YFSETQ. V lost 3 bases to trimming and J lost 6 bases, with 18 bases between them. The CDR3 is 15 amino acids. CDR3 coding DNA: TGCGCCAGCAGCTCTAAGGGGTTGTCGGGCGCTGAAGCTTTCTTT. Translated, it gives CASSSKGLSGAEAFF. Full variable domain (rest looked up from reference TRBV5-1 and TRBJ1-1): KAGVTQTPRYLIKTRGQQVTLSCSPISGHRSVSWYQQTPGQGLQFLFEYFSETQRNKGNFPGRFSGRQFSNSRSEMNVSTLELGDSALYLCASSSKGLSGAEAFFGQGTRLTVV.

The V and J genes are TRBV28 and TRBJ1-3; no clear D. V lost 5 bases, J lost 4 bases, and 12 bases lay in between. CDR1 and CDR2 (germline): MDHEN, SYDVKM. The CDR3 covers 14 residues. The CDR3 sequence is CASSPQEGGNTIYF. The CDR3 DNA sequence: TGTGCCAGCAGTCCGCAGGAGGGAGGAAACACCATATATTTT.

The chain couples TRBV5-4 to TRBJ1-6; 9 bases line up with TRBD1. Losses at the gene ends were 4 bases for V and 7 bases for J; bases not matched to a gene: 6. The CDR3 spans 15 residues. Germline CDR1 reads SGHNT; CDR2 reads YYREEE (reference sequence). CDR3 protein: CASSAPGQGNSPLHF. As DNA, the CDR3 is TGTGCCAGCAGCGCACCGGGACAGGGAAATTCACCCCTCCACTTT.

J is TRBJ2-7 and V is TRBV7-2; 7 bases map to TRBD1. Trimming removed 0 bases from V and 5 bases from J; junction bases left unmatched: 7. The germline V gene has CDR1 SGHTA and CDR2 FQGNSA. The CDR3 consists of 15 residues. DNA of the CDR3: TGTGCCAGCAGCTTAGCCCACAGGGGTGGTGACGAGCAGTACTTC. Its protein is CASSLAHRGGDEQYF. The entire variable domain, with the rest obtained from reference TRBV7-2 and TRBJ2-7, is as follows: GAGVSQSPSNKVTEKGKDVELRCDPISGHTALYWYRQSLGQGLEFLIYFQGNSAPDKSGLPSDRFSAERTGGSVSTLTIQRTQQEDSAVYLCASSLAHRGGDEQYFGPGTRLTVT.

V is TRBV10-3 and J is TRBJ2-7; TRBD1 is a possible D gene (6 bases). The V gene's germline CDR1 is ENHRY and CDR2 SYGVKD. Trimming pared 6 bases from V and 2 bases from J, leaving 8 bases between. The CDR3 is made up of 12 amino acids. The CDR3 coding sequence is TGTGCCATCAGCGGGACAACCTACGAGCAGTACTTC. Its protein is CAISGTTYEQYF.

The gene calls are TRBV5-1 and TRBJ2-1; D may be TRBD2 (6 bases). CDR3 length: 16 residues. Trimming took 0 bases from V and 0 from J, leaving 10 bases between them. Germline assignment: CDR1 SGHRS and CDR2 YFSETQ. The CDR3 loop is CASSLDVGSSYNEQFF. Here the CDR3 DNA reads TGCGCCAGCAGCTTGGATGTCGGGAGCTCCTACAATGAGCAGTTCTTC.

The CDR3 is CASSSPGQGTYGYTF. The CDR3 DNA follows: TGTGCCAGCAGCTCCCCGGGACAGGGGACCTATGGCTACACCTTC. This sequence joins TRBV5-4 and TRBJ1-2; 10 nucleotides agree with TRBD1. CDR3 size: 15 residues. Germline V gene sequence: CDR1 SGHNT, CDR2 YYREEE (reference sequence). J lost 4 bases, V lost 3 bases, and 6 bases had no gene match.

The gene calls are TRBV13 and TRBJ1-1; no clear D. The germline V and J ends were trimmed by 0 bases and 1 base, with 12 bases remaining between them. The CDR3 consists of 16 residues. From germline, CDR1 is PRHDT and CDR2 FYEKMQ (reference sequence). CDR3 residues: CASSLGLKGGNTEAFF. The CDR3 DNA follows: TGTGCCAGCAGCTTAGGCCTAAAAGGAGGGAACACTGAAGCTTTCTTT. Full variable domain (missing parts from reference TRBV13 and TRBJ1-1): AAGVIQSPRHLIKEKRETATLKCYPIPRHDTVYWYQQGPGQDPQFLISFYEKMQSDKGSIPDRFSAQQFSDYHSELNMSSLELGDSALYFCASSLGLKGGNTEAFFGQGTRLTVV.

The V call is TRBV4-2, the J call TRBJ2-6, with a weak D call TRBD2 (5 bases). The ends were cut back, 1 base at V and 0 bases at J, with 16 bases in the middle. The CDR3 is 19 amino acids. The germline V gene has CDR1 LGHNA and CDR2 YNFKEQ. In nucleotides, the CDR3 is TGTGCCAGCAGCCAAGTCGAGTCCGGGGTCTACTCTGGGGCCAACGTCCTGACTTTC. It codes for CASSQVESGVYSGANVLTF.

The V call is TRBV5-4, the J call TRBJ2-5; TRBD2 matches 11 bases. Germline CDR1 is SGHNT and CDR2 is YYREEE (reference sequence). The trim removed 4 bases at V and 4 bases at J, leaving 6 bases unmatched. CDR3 length: 15 amino acids. The CDR3 here is CASSLPSGRTETQYF. In DNA, the CDR3 is TGTGCCAGCAGCCTTCCTAGCGGGAGGACAGAGACCCAGTACTTC.

This clone was counted a few times. This chain links TRBV7-2 with TRBJ1-1; D is unresolved. This CDR3 has 14 residues. Germline loops: CDR1 SGHTA, CDR2 FQGNSA. The V gene lost 1 base and the J gene lost 4 bases, with 10 bases spanning the gap. This CDR3 is CASSLERWVTEAFF. In DNA, the CDR3 is TGTGCCAGCAGCTTAGAGAGGTGGGTCACTGAAGCTTTCTTT.

V usage is TRBV30 and J usage is TRBJ2-3, with unresolved D. In germline, CDR1 is GTSNPN, CDR2 SVGIG (reference sequence). Trimming pared 2 bases from V and 0 bases from J, leaving 15 bases between. The CDR3 runs 16 residues. CDR3 coding DNA: TGTGCCTGGAGTCCCCCCGTTGGCTTCAGCACAGATACGCAGTATTTT. Its protein is CAWSPPVGFSTDTQYF.

J is TRBJ1-3 and V is TRBV5-1, with D possibly matching TRBD1 (6 bases). CDR3 size: 14 residues. Per germline, CDR1 SGHRS and CDR2 YFSETQ. V shed 3 bases and J shed 3 bases, with 10 bases lying between them. The CDR3 DNA sequence: TGCGCCAGCAGCTCAGGGGCGGGTGGAAACACCATATATTTT. As protein: CASSSGAGGNTIYF.